Presented here are 26 T cell receptor beta chains from one specimen sequenced in a study of T cells after yellow fever vaccination. One entry per CDR3 protein results from TCRdb running MiXCR on the 5' RACE reads. The sample holds 46,000 or so distinct CDR3 sequences, roughly 6.4% seen once. This specimen consisted of PBMCs, either bulk or a sorted T-cell subset (CD4+, CD8+, memory, or dextramer-sorted; not recorded which), obtained 45 days after the yellow fever booster vaccination. These TCRs come from a man aged 25-40 years who received the YFV17D yellow fever vaccine.

This clonotype qualifies as large. The chain carries TRBV28 and TRBJ2-1; D unclear. Germline V gene data show CDR1 as MDHEN and CDR2 as SYDVKM. This CDR3 is built from 12 residues. The V and J ends lost 4 bases and 9 bases respectively, with 10 bases between them. The CDR3 sequence is CASSSALLEQFF. The CDR3 DNA reads as TGTGCCAGCAGTTCGGCGTTACTTGAGCAGTTCTTC.

The sample holds many counts of this clonotype. The chain is built from TRBV29-1 and TRBJ2-7; a possible D gene is TRBD1 (6 bases). The V end lost 7 bases, the J end lost 6 bases, and 16 bases lay between the germline ends. The CDR3 totals 12 residues. Germline values: CDR1 SQVTM, CDR2 ANQGSEA. The CDR3 is CSGQGTTPEQYF. DNA for the CDR3: TGCAGCGGTCAGGGGACGACACCCGAGCAGTACTTC.

J is TRBJ2-7 and V is TRBV6-5; D is tentatively TRBD1 or TRBD2 (5 bases each). V was cut by 3 bases and J by 2 bases, with 11 bases left in between. This CDR3 region has 14 residues. Per germline, CDR1 MNHEY and CDR2 SVGAGI. Here the CDR3 DNA reads TGTGCCAGCAGTTATAACCAGGGACCCTACGAGCAGTACTTC. This codes for CASSYNQGPYEQYF.

The chain uses TRBV5-4 and TRBJ2-7; tentatively, D is TRBD1 (5 bases). The CDR3 consists of 14 residues. Trimming left V 1 base short and J 2 bases short, with 10 bases between. The germline CDR1 and CDR2 sequences are SGHNT and YYREEE (reference sequence). The DNA for the CDR3 is TGTGCCAGCAGCTTGAGGGGCTTGACCTACGAGCAGTACTTC. Translating gives CASSLRGLTYEQYF.

This clonotype was detected ten times or more. CDR3 protein: CASSSGAAFF. Written as DNA, the CDR3 is TGTGCCAGCAGCTCAGGGGCGGCGTTCTTC. This chain links TRBV2 with TRBJ2-1; weak D call: TRBD1 (6 bases). The V end lost 6 bases, the J end lost 15 bases, and 12 bases lay between the germline ends. The CDR3 consists of 10 residues. Germline-derived CDR1 and CDR2 are SNHLY and FYNNEI. The whole variable domain, filled in from reference TRBV2 and TRBJ2-1, reads EPEVTQTPSHQVTQMGQEVILRCVPISNHLYFYWYRQILGQKVEFLVSFYNNEISEKSEIFDDQFSVERPDGSNFTLKIRSTKLEDSAMYFCASSSGAAFFGPGTRLTVL.

This clonotype was detected ten times or more. The gene calls are TRBV20-1 and TRBJ2-1, with 9 bases that match TRBD2. The ends lost 5 bases at V and 7 bases at J; junction bases unmatched: 12. The germline V gene has CDR1 DFQATT and CDR2 SNEGSKA (reference sequence). This CDR3 is built from 15 residues. The CDR3 sequence: CSAVPGGGRGNEQFF. The CDR3 nucleotides are TGCAGTGCTGTCCCGGGGGGCGGGAGGGGTAATGAGCAGTTCTTC.

This clonotype was counted many times. This chain uses TRBV7-2 with TRBJ2-1; 9 bases map to TRBD1. The germline V gene encodes CDR1 SGHTA and CDR2 FQGNSA. V lost 5 bases and J lost 2; bases outside the gene matches: 7. This CDR3 has 16 residues. CDR3 protein: CASSSPDRGPYNEQFF. CDR3 DNA sequence: TGTGCCAGCAGCAGTCCGGACAGGGGTCCCTACAATGAGCAGTTCTTC.

This clonotype was seen at least ten times. V usage is TRBV2 and J usage is TRBJ2-5; 7 bases align to TRBD1. CDR3 length equals 12 residues. V gave up 6 bases and J gave up 7 bases; unmatched junction bases: 5. Germline-derived CDR1 and CDR2 are SNHLY and FYNNEI. CDR3 DNA: TGTGCCAGCAGGGCAGGGGGTGGGACCCAGTACTTC. This encodes CASRAGGGTQYF.

This clonotype was seen a few times. The V call is TRBV7-2, the J call TRBJ1-6; D is unresolved. The V and J ends lost 5 bases and 8 bases respectively, with 13 bases between them. This CDR3 is 14 amino acids long. CDR1 and CDR2 (germline): SGHTA, FQGNSA. For the CDR3, the DNA is TGTGCCAGCAGCCGTCCAGTTAAGGATTCACCCCTCCACTTT. This codes for CASSRPVKDSPLHF.

The chain's CDR3 is CASSPPTGSSYEQYF. The CDR3 DNA follows: TGTGCCAGCAGCCCCCCGACGGGGTCTTCCTACGAGCAGTACTTC. The V and J genes are TRBV9 and TRBJ2-7; maybe TRBD2 (5 bases). Germline V gene sequence: CDR1 SGDLS, CDR2 YYNGEE. This CDR3 comprises 15 residues. Trimming stripped 4 bases from V and 1 base from J, with 15 bases between.

This clonotype was seen ten or more times. The CDR3 sequence: CASSPPGQNYGYTF. In nucleotides, the CDR3 is TGTGCCAGCTCACCACCAGGGCAGAACTATGGCTACACCTTC. The rearrangement joins TRBV18 to TRBJ1-2; D gene unclear. Germline V gene sequence: CDR1 KGHSH, CDR2 LQKENI. The CDR3 runs 14 residues. The ends were cut back, 0 bases at V and 2 bases at J, with 7 bases in the middle.

This clonotype was counted many times. The gene calls are TRBV5-4 and TRBJ2-1; D perhaps matches TRBD2 (6 bases). The CDR3 is made up of 15 amino acids. V lost 0 bases, J lost 8 bases, and 15 bases lay in between. The germline V gene encodes CDR1 SGHNT and CDR2 YYREEE (reference sequence). CDR3 loop: CASSLEVAEVYEQFF. The CDR3 DNA follows: TGTGCCAGCAGCTTGGAGGTAGCGGAGGTTTATGAGCAGTTCTTC.

This clonotype has at least ten counts. This sequence joins TRBV5-1 and TRBJ2-1, with D uncertain. V shed 1 base and J shed 7 bases, with 6 bases lying between them. This CDR3 contains 12 residues. CDR1 SGHRS and CDR2 YFSETQ come from the germline V gene. In DNA, the CDR3 is TGCGCCAGCAGCTTGTCGACAAATGAGCAGTTCTTC. The encoded protein is CASSLSTNEQFF.

This clonotype was observed at least ten times. V and J are TRBV7-2 and TRBJ2-2; 7 nucleotides align to TRBD1. In germline, CDR1 is SGHTA, CDR2 FQGNSA. V was clipped by 6 bases and J by 4 bases; unmatched bases: 8. The CDR3 length is 15 residues. The CDR3, as DNA: TGTGCCAGCAGAGAGGACAGGATCGTCACCGGGGAGCTGTTTTTT. Its protein product is CASREDRIVTGELFF.

In its sample, this clonotype was seen many times. J is TRBJ2-7 and V is TRBV3-1; D may be TRBD2 (5 bases). Trimming removed 1 base at V and 2 bases at J, with 15 bases between. The V gene's germline CDR1 is LGHDT and CDR2 YNNKEL (reference sequence). This CDR3 spans 16 amino acids. CDR3 coding DNA: TGTGCCAGCAGCCAAGTGAAGAGCGGAAAAACCTACGAGCAGTACTTC. It encodes CASSQVKSGKTYEQYF.

At least ten counts were recorded for this clonotype. The V call is TRBV3-1, the J call TRBJ2-7; 7 bases fit TRBD1. CDR1 is LGHDT and CDR2 is YNNKEL in the germline V gene (reference sequence). This CDR3 has 15 amino acids. V lost 2 bases and J lost 3; bases outside the gene matches: 7. As DNA, the CDR3 is TGTGCCAGCAGCCAAAGTCCGGGACAGAACTACGAGCAGTACTTC. Translated: CASSQSPGQNYEQYF.

The chain employs TRBV28 and TRBJ1-5, with D perhaps matching TRBD1 (5 bases). The germline V gene has CDR1 MDHEN and CDR2 SYDVKM. CDR3 length equals 15 residues. Trimming stripped 3 bases from V and 7 bases from J, with 16 bases between. In DNA, the CDR3 is TGTGCCAGCAGTTTGGTGAGGGGTTCGGGCCAGCCCCAGCATTTT. This codes for CASSLVRGSGQPQHF.

This clonotype was detected ten times or more. The chain is built from TRBV30 and TRBJ2-5; D not resolved. The germline V gene has CDR1 GTSNPN and CDR2 SVGIG (reference sequence). This CDR3 has 11 amino acids. V lost 3 bases and J lost 2, with 4 bases in between. The CDR3 DNA sequence: TGTGCCTGGAGCCGACAAGAGACCCAGTACTTC. This codes for CAWSRQETQYF. The whole variable domain, filled in from reference TRBV30 and TRBJ2-5, reads SQTIHQWPATLVQPVGSPLSLECTVEGTSNPNLYWYRQAAGRGLQLLFYSVGIGQISSEVPQNLSASRPQDRQFILSSKKLLLSDSGFYLCAWSRQETQYFGPGTRLLVL.

The gene calls are TRBV14 and TRBJ2-1; weak D call: TRBD2 (6 bases). V was trimmed by 3 bases and J by 13 bases, leaving 13 bases between them. Germline values: CDR1 SGHDN, CDR2 FVKESK. The CDR3 runs to 12 residues. The CDR3 protein is CASSQFGRGQFF. In DNA, the CDR3 is TGTGCCAGCAGCCAGTTTGGGCGGGGACAGTTCTTC.

This clonotype is categorized as medium-sized. V usage is TRBV29-1 and J usage is TRBJ2-2; D not resolved. Germline CDR1 is SQVTM and CDR2 is ANQGSEA. CDR3 length: 12 residues. The V and J ends lost 5 bases and 1 base respectively, with 5 bases between them. The CDR3 DNA sequence: TGCAGCGTTTCCGGGAACACCGGGGAGCTGTTTTTT. Amino acid sequence: CSVSGNTGELFF.

There are a few counts of this clonotype. This chain joins TRBV5-1 and TRBJ2-3; a possible D gene is TRBD1 (6 bases). The germline V and J ends were trimmed by 4 bases and 1 base, with 13 bases remaining between them. Germline-derived CDR1 and CDR2 are SGHRS and YFSETQ. CDR3 length: 15 amino acids. The CDR3 DNA reads TGCGCCAGCAGCCTTGGGGACACTCGCACAGATACGCAGTATTTT. It codes for CASSLGDTRTDTQYF.

As concerns this clonotype: Given a much more abundant clone one base away, this may be a read error. This chain joins TRBV15 and TRBJ2-2, with 7 bases lining up with TRBD2. CDR1 and CDR2 (germline): LNHNV, YYDKDF (reference sequence). The CDR3 consists of 15 residues. The CDR3 here is CTTEPGTGGPGELFF. CDR3 DNA sequence: TGTACCACCGAGCCTGGGACGGGAGGTCCCGGGGAGCTGTTTTTT.

In this sample, this clonotype turned up many times. The chain links TRBV7-9 to TRBJ2-2; D remains unclear. The CDR3 is made up of 16 amino acids. The V end was cut by 4 bases, the J end by 2 bases, with 14 bases between. Germline V gene sequence: CDR1 SEHNR, CDR2 FQNEAQ (reference sequence). CDR3 coding DNA: TGTGCCAGCAGCTCTCCGGGCCAGCGAAACACCGGGGAGCTGTTTTTT. Protein sequence: CASSSPGQRNTGELFF.

The chain links TRBV12-3 or TRBV12-4 to TRBJ2-7, with TRBD2 identical over 8 bases. V was clipped by 1 base and J by 4 bases; unmatched bases: 6. CDR3 length: 15 residues. In DNA, the CDR3 is TGTGCCAGCAGTTTAGTAGCGGGACACCCATACGAGCAGTACTTC. Translated: CASSLVAGHPYEQYF.

The chain combines TRBV6-1 with TRBJ2-2; tentatively, D is TRBD2 (6 bases). Germline V lookup: CDR1 MNHNS, CDR2 SASEGT. CDR3 length: 15 residues. Trimming shortened V by 3 bases and J by 3 bases, and 11 bases separated the two germline ends. As DNA, the CDR3 is TGTGCCAGCAGTGACGAGGCGGGATACACCGGGGAGCTGTTTTTT. Protein product: CASSDEAGYTGELFF.

This clonotype was counted at least ten times. V and J are TRBV11-2 and TRBJ1-1; TRBD1 might be the D (5 bases). The CDR3 spans 15 residues. Trimming pared 2 bases from V and 1 base from J, leaving 11 bases between. Germline lookup yields CDR1 SGHAT and CDR2 FQNNGV. The chain's CDR3 is CASSLLGVRNTEAFF. CDR3 nucleotide sequence: TGTGCCAGCAGCTTATTAGGGGTCCGGAACACTGAAGCTTTCTTT.